The 13 T cell receptor beta chains listed next were all sequenced from one sample in a study of T cells in Graves' hyperthyroidism and ophthalmopathy. Amplification yielded TCR beta CDR3 regions, with RNA transcripts as the source. The HTBI primer set served for first-round RT-PCR of the TCR CDR3. From the multiplex PCR reads, TCRdb called clonotypes with MiXCR, one entry per CDR3 protein. Of approximately 600,000 distinct CDR3 sequences in the sample, approximately 15% are singletons; the top ten hold about 6.6%. The specimen was blood. All receptors derive from a woman younger than 35 with Graves' ophthalmopathy.

The chain joins TRBV30 to TRBJ2-7; D is uncertain. Trimming removed 0 bases from V and 3 bases from J, with 12 bases in between. The germline V gene has CDR1 GTSNPN and CDR2 SVGIG (reference sequence). The CDR3 totals 14 residues. CDR3 amino acids: CAWSVRGISYEQYF. The CDR3, as DNA: TGTGCCTGGAGTGTACGAGGAATCAGCTACGAGCAGTACTTC.

This clonotype was seen repeatedly, ten times or more. The chain recombines TRBV12-3 or TRBV12-4 with TRBJ2-1; tentatively, D is TRBD2 (6 bases). The ends were cut back, 3 bases at V and 5 bases at J, with 11 bases in the middle. The CDR3 length is 14 residues. CDR3 coding DNA: TGTGCCAGCAGTTTTCCGGGACTTAACAATGAGCAGTTCTTC. Translated, it gives CASSFPGLNNEQFF.

The chain couples TRBV30 to TRBJ2-7; D is uncertain. V lost 0 bases, J lost 3 bases, and 15 bases lay in between. This CDR3 comprises 15 residues. Germline CDR1 GTSNPN, CDR2 SVGIG (reference sequence). CDR3 in DNA: TGTGCCTGGAGTGTCCCCCAGATTAGGTACTACGAGCAGTACTTC. The encoded protein is CAWSVPQIRYYEQYF.

The sample holds many counts of this clonotype. This sequence joins TRBV11-2 and TRBJ2-1, with D unresolved. The CDR3 runs to 15 residues. Trimming took off 2 bases at V and 1 base at J, with 9 bases between the two ends. Germline V gene lookup returns CDR1 SGHAT and CDR2 FQNNGV. In nucleotides, the CDR3 is TGTGCCAGCAGCTTAACGGGTGATTCCTACAATGAGCAGTTCTTC. This sequence encodes CASSLTGDSYNEQFF.

This clonotype was observed at least ten times. V gene TRBV13 combines with J gene TRBJ1-2, with D maybe TRBD1 (6 bases). Deletions cut 3 bases from V and 2 bases from J, with 10 bases between. Germline V gene sequence: CDR1 PRHDT, CDR2 FYEKMQ (reference sequence). This CDR3 has 14 amino acids. The CDR3 sequence: CASSFGQQNYGYTF. As DNA, the CDR3 is TGTGCCAGCAGCTTCGGACAGCAGAACTATGGCTACACCTTC. The full variable domain, rest sourced from reference TRBV13 and TRBJ1-2, is AAGVIQSPRHLIKEKRETATLKCYPIPRHDTVYWYQQGPGQDPQFLISFYEKMQSDKGSIPDRFSAQQFSDYHSELNMSSLELGDSALYFCASSFGQQNYGYTFGSGTRLTVV.

This clonotype was counted many times. This rearrangement joins TRBV27 to TRBJ2-5; 7 nucleotides align to TRBD2. Germline assignment: CDR1 MNHEY and CDR2 SMNVEV (reference sequence). The CDR3 has 13 residues. With 5 bases clipped from V and 7 bases from J, the junction kept 7 bases outside the gene matches. The CDR3 region is CASSPGLGVTQYF. DNA for the CDR3: TGTGCCAGCAGTCCAGGACTAGGGGTGACCCAGTACTTC.

On this clonotype itself: This could be a read error, since a much larger clone is one nucleotide away. This chain links TRBV6-1 with TRBJ1-1; D perhaps matches TRBD1 (5 bases). The ends were cut back, 7 bases at V and 7 bases at J, with 19 bases in the middle. From germline, CDR1 is MNHNS and CDR2 SASEGT. This CDR3 is built from 14 residues. The CDR3 sequence: CASTLLEGAVEAFF. CDR3 bases: TGTGCCAGCACCCTTCTGGAAGGGGCCGTTGAAGCTTTCTTT.

At least ten counts were recorded for this clonotype. This rearrangement joins TRBV2 to TRBJ2-7; maybe TRBD1 (6 bases). Trimming stripped 1 base from V and 5 bases from J, with 21 bases between. CDR3 length: 17 amino acids. Germline values: CDR1 SNHLY, CDR2 FYNNEI. The CDR3 DNA reads as TGTGCCAGCAGTGAAGGGGCTTCAGACAGGTGGTCCCACGAGCAGTACTTC. This encodes CASSEGASDRWSHEQYF.

This clonotype came up many times. The chain recombines TRBV6-2 or TRBV6-3 with TRBJ2-7; the D is unclear. The CDR3 contains 15 residues. V gave up 2 bases and J gave up 4 bases, with 15 bases separating them. Germline CDR1 is MNHEY and CDR2 is SVGEGT. CDR3 nucleotides: TGTGCCAGCAGTTACGTGACTCCTCCACCTTACGAGCAGTACTTC. It yields the protein CASSYVTPPPYEQYF.

This clonotype turned up a few times. The V and J genes are TRBV27 and TRBJ2-1; TRBD2 might be the D (5 bases). Per the germline V gene, CDR1 is MNHEY and CDR2 is SMNVEV (reference sequence). This CDR3 contains 17 residues. Trimming took off 0 bases at V and 6 bases at J, with 18 bases between the two ends. The CDR3 region has the DNA TGTGCCAGCAGTTTATCGGATACTAGGACCACGTGCAATGAGCAGTTCTTC. It yields the protein CASSLSDTRTTCNEQFF.

This clonotype turned up a few times. The rearrangement links TRBV7-2 to TRBJ2-3, with 9 bases that match TRBD2. V dropped 2 bases and J dropped 1; count of bases not matched to a gene: 7. Germline V CDR1 and CDR2: SGHTA, FQGNSA. This CDR3 has 17 amino acids. The CDR3 here is CASSLFPLAGRTDTQYF. CDR3 DNA: TGTGCCAGCAGCTTATTCCCGCTAGCGGGACGCACAGATACGCAGTATTTT.

This clonotype was observed at least ten times. The rearrangement joins TRBV14 to TRBJ2-1; 8 bases line up with TRBD2. This CDR3 comprises 15 residues. V gave up 1 base and J gave up 7 bases; unmatched junction bases: 6. Germline V lookup: CDR1 SGHDN, CDR2 FVKESK. CDR3: CASSQVGTSLNEQFF. CDR3 bases: TGTGCCAGCAGCCAAGTGGGGACTAGTCTAAATGAGCAGTTCTTC.

The chain couples TRBV9 to TRBJ2-5, with D tentatively TRBD1 or TRBD2 (7 bases each). CDR1 and CDR2 (germline): SGDLS, YYNGEE. The CDR3 sequence is 15 residues long. The V gene lost 0 bases and the J gene lost 2 bases, with 11 bases spanning the gap. The chain's CDR3 is CASSVGGGQQETQYF. CDR3 DNA: TGTGCCAGCAGCGTAGGGGGGGGACAGCAAGAGACCCAGTACTTC.